This T cell receptor beta chain was identified in a study of blood T cell repertoires in COVID-19. Overall study context: The samples span acute and convalescent COVID-19 from the United States, Italy and Spain.

The V and J ends lost 1 base and 0 bases respectively, with 7 bases between them. Germline V gene data show CDR1 as LGHDT and CDR2 as YNNKEL (reference sequence). The CDR3 covers 15 residues. Authors' data handling: Quantification of nucleated cells was approximated via reference gene primer amplification. The data were produced by immunoSEQ multiplex PCR, yet TCRdb's version contains in-frame clones alone and is incomplete. D and trimming were read from the DNA, whereas the V and J calls and clone size are those reported in that table. The sample consists of under 200,000 clones, 70% to 85% of them appearing once.

This rearrangement joins TRBV3-1 (or the pseudogene TRBV3-2) to TRBJ1-5; D possibly corresponds to TRBD1 (5 bases). The TCR was taken from an older woman with acute COVID-19. Material for sequencing was PBMCs or T cells enriched from blood (not recorded which). CDR3 amino acids: CASSQGTPSNQPQHF. The CDR3 nucleotides are TGTGCCAGCAGCCAAGGGACACCTAGCAATCAGCCCCAGCATTTT.